The rows below give T cell receptor beta chains drawn from one sample of a study of T cells in Graves' hyperthyroidism and ophthalmopathy. TCRdb used MiXCR to reprocess the multiplex PCR reads, holding one entry per CDR3 protein. The sample has about 340,000 distinct CDR3 sequences; 18% are singletons. Sequencing was performed on blood. These receptors all stem from a woman in her forties or fifties with Graves' hyperthyroidism. Both conserved end residues are part of each CDR3. Each record gives: clone size, J gene, V gene, D gene, CDR3 protein, CDR3 DNA. A D gene is named only where the DNA matches it firmly. Clone size is shown for a subset of rows, as once, few, many or a class of expanded clone.

>.|TRBJ2-7|TRBV20-1|TRBD1
CSANRDRAYEQYF
TGCAGTGCGAACCGGGACAGGGCCTACGAGCAGTACTTC
>.|TRBJ2-1|TRBV5-1|TRBD2
CASSLALAGGPLDNEQFF
TGCGCCAGCAGCTTGGCTCTAGCGGGAGGGCCGCTGGACAATGAGCAGTTCTTC
>many|TRBJ2-1|TRBV2|.
CASRTGSSYNEQFF
TGTGCCAGCCGGACGGGCAGCTCCTACAATGAGCAGTTCTTC
>few|TRBJ1-2|TRBV12-3/TRBV12-4|TRBD1
CASSPTGGVYGYTF
TGTGCCAGCAGTCCTACAGGGGGCGTTTATGGCTACACCTTC
>.|TRBJ2-2|TRBV12-3/TRBV12-4|TRBD1
CASRTTGGAGGELFF
TGTGCCAGCAGGACGACAGGGGGCGCCGGCGGGGAGCTGTTTTTT
>.|TRBJ2-7|TRBV29-1|.
CSVADKNYEQYF
TGCAGCGTTGCCGACAAAAACTACGAGCAGTACTTC
>.|TRBJ1-2|TRBV9|.
CASSSQTSGGYTF
TGTGCCAGCAGCTCCCAAACCTCCGGGGGCTACACCTTC
>.|TRBJ1-2|TRBV9|.
CASSVVESQSLNYGYTF
TGTGCCAGCAGCGTAGTTGAGTCCCAGTCCCTGAACTATGGCTACACCTTC
>many|TRBJ2-5|TRBV7-8|.
CASSSPGTLQETQYF
TGTGCCAGCAGCTCACCCGGGACTTTACAAGAGACCCAGTACTTC
>.|TRBJ2-1|TRBV6-1|TRBD1
CASSPSTGFSYNEQFF
TGTGCCAGCAGCCCCTCGACAGGGTTTTCCTACAATGAGCAGTTCTTC
>few|TRBJ2-2|TRBV30|.
CAWSVRSAEYGELFF
TGTGCCTGGAGTGTACGGAGCGCAGAATACGGGGAGCTGTTTTTT
>.|TRBJ1-3|TRBV2|.
CASCPTYSGNTIYF
TGTGCCAGCTGCCCTACATACTCTGGAAACACCATATATTTT
>many|TRBJ2-3|TRBV5-1|TRBD2
CASSATSGGSPDTQYF
TGCGCCAGCAGCGCAACTAGCGGGGGGAGTCCAGATACGCAGTATTTT
>many|TRBJ2-1|TRBV20-1|.
CSAGSPLARGGEQFF
TGCAGTGCAGGTAGCCCTTTAGCCAGGGGAGGTGAGCAGTTCTTC
>.|TRBJ2-3|TRBV6-6|.
CASSYGFPSTDTQYF
TGTGCCAGCAGTTACGGTTTTCCTAGCACAGATACGCAGTATTTT
>.|TRBJ1-3|TRBV2|.
CAGKGSSSGNTIYF
TGTGCCGGCAAGGGTAGTAGCTCTGGAAACACCATATATTTT
>.|TRBJ2-5|TRBV4-1|.
CASSSGNQETQYF
TGCGCCAGCAGCTCCGGCAACCAAGAGACCCAGTACTTC
>many|TRBJ2-5|TRBV25-1|.
CASSERGGRETQYF
TGTGCCAGCAGTGAGAGGGGTGGGAGGGAGACCCAGTACTTC
>.|TRBJ2-2|TRBV10-2|.
CASSEPGLSYGELFF
TGCGCCAGCAGTGAGCCGGGACTCTCTTACGGGGAGCTGTTTTTT
>many|TRBJ2-1|TRBV5-1|TRBD1
CASSPRQGYNEQFF
TGCGCCAGCAGCCCAAGACAGGGGTACAATGAGCAGTTCTTC
>.|TRBJ1-4|TRBV20-1|.
CSAKLNEKLFF
TGCAGTGCTAAACTTAATGAAAAACTGTTTTTT
>few|TRBJ1-2|TRBV3-1|.
CASSQGGGRAFTNYGYTF
TGTGCCAGCAGCCAAGGAGGGGGACGCGCCTTTACTAACTATGGCTACACCTTC
>many|TRBJ2-1|TRBV7-7|TRBD2
CASSLAGTSGLYNEQFF
TGTGCTAGCAGCCTCGCTGGGACTAGTGGTCTCTACAATGAGCAGTTCTTC
>.|TRBJ2-4|TRBV12-3/TRBV12-4|.
CATSRVSDKNIQYF
TGTGCCACCAGCAGGGTTTCAGACAAAAACATTCAGTACTTC
>.|TRBJ2-3|TRBV3-1|TRBD2
CASSGTGLAGSADTQYF
TGTGCCAGCAGCGGTACGGGACTAGCGGGGTCTGCAGATACGCAGTATTTT
>many|TRBJ1-1|TRBV12-3/TRBV12-4|TRBD1
CASSHGQGRTEAFF
TGTGCCAGCAGTCACGGACAGGGCCGCACTGAAGCTTTCTTT
>many|TRBJ1-2|TRBV6-2/TRBV6-3|TRBD1
CASRPNRGPNYGYTF
TGTGCCAGCAGACCAAACAGGGGACCGAACTATGGCTACACCTTC
>.|TRBJ2-5|TRBV11-2|.
CASSLGLEGETQYF
TGTGCCAGCAGCTTAGGATTGGAGGGAGAGACCCAGTACTTC
>.|TRBJ2-7|TRBV20-1|TRBD2
CSAARPGTSGPSDYEQYF
TGCAGTGCTGCTCGTCCCGGGACTAGCGGCCCCTCAGATTACGAGCAGTACTTC
>.|TRBJ2-1|TRBV15|.
CATSSSWPNEQFF
TGTGCCACCAGCAGTAGTTGGCCCAATGAGCAGTTCTTC
>few|TRBJ1-5|TRBV28|.
CASTFDFNQPQHF
TGTGCCAGCACCTTCGACTTCAATCAGCCCCAGCATTTT
>few|TRBJ1-2|TRBV6-1|.
CASSPRPHGYTF
TGTGCCAGCAGCCCAAGGCCACATGGCTACACCTTC
>many|TRBJ2-1|TRBV5-6|TRBD2
CASSSGLAGDGLQFF
TGTGCCAGCAGCTCCGGCCTAGCGGGCGATGGCTTGCAGTTCTTC
>.|TRBJ2-1|TRBV20-1|TRBD1
CSARETGPRFF
TGCAGTGCTAGGGAGACAGGGCCTCGGTTCTTC
>few|TRBJ1-1|TRBV11-2|.
CASSFRLGRGTEAFF
TGTGCCAGCAGCTTTCGTCTAGGGCGAGGCACTGAAGCTTTCTTT
>few|TRBJ1-3|TRBV12-3/TRBV12-4|.
CASSDGSGNTIYF
TGTGCCAGCAGTGACGGCTCTGGAAACACCATATATTTT
>many|TRBJ2-5|TRBV5-5|TRBD2
CASSPGLAGGETQYF
TGTGCCAGCAGCCCGGGACTAGCGGGAGGTGAGACCCAGTACTTC
>few|TRBJ2-1|TRBV18|TRBD2
CASSPEFTSGQFF
TGTGCCAGCTCACCGGAGTTTACTAGCGGGCAGTTCTTC
>.|TRBJ1-5|TRBV15|.
CATSRDLGQPQRF
TGTGCCACCAGCAGAGATCTGGGTCAGCCCCAGCGTTTT
>many|TRBJ2-7|TRBV9|.
CASSAQQGHEQYF
TGTGCCAGCAGCGCTCAACAGGGCCACGAGCAGTACTTC
>.|TRBJ2-6|TRBV6-5|TRBD1
CASSYGTAGANVLTF
TGTGCCAGCAGTTACGGGACAGCTGGGGCCAACGTCCTGACTTTC
>many|TRBJ2-1|TRBV2|.
CASSTSGDLNNEQFF
TGTGCCAGCAGCACCTCGGGGGATCTAAACAATGAGCAGTTCTTC
>few|TRBJ1-1|TRBV29-1|.
CSVEDITEAFF
TGCAGCGTTGAAGATATCACTGAAGCTTTCTTT
>few|TRBJ2-2|TRBV19|TRBD1
CASSAGTGGFGELFF
TGTGCCAGTAGCGCCGGGACAGGGGGCTTCGGGGAGCTGTTTTTT
>.|TRBJ2-3|TRBV15|.
CATSRDPGGGTDTQYF
TGTGCCACCAGCAGAGATCCCGGCGGGGGCACAGATACGCAGTATTTT
>many|TRBJ2-3|TRBV6-1|.
CASSPVSGHRTDTQYF
TGTGCCAGCAGTCCCGTGTCGGGACATCGCACAGATACGCAGTATTTT
>.|TRBJ1-5|TRBV4-2|.
CASSQRLGGTNSNQPQHF
TGTGCCAGCAGCCAACGCCTAGGGGGGACAAATAGCAATCAGCCCCAGCATTTT
>many|TRBJ2-3|TRBV3-1|.
CASSQDPGSTDTQYF
TGTGCCAGCAGCCAAGATCCGGGGAGCACAGATACGCAGTATTTT
>many|TRBJ2-1|TRBV18|.
CASSLSLASSGEQFF
TGTGCCAGCTCACTTTCACTAGCAAGCTCGGGCGAGCAGTTCTTC
>.|TRBJ1-2|TRBV5-4|TRBD1
CASTTWTGYYGYTF
TGTGCCAGCACCACATGGACAGGCTACTATGGCTACACCTTC
>many|TRBJ2-7|TRBV3-1|.
CASSQDTGGGEQYF
TGTGCCAGCAGCCAAGATACCGGGGGCGGCGAGCAGTACTTC
>.|TRBJ2-7|TRBV7-9|.
CASSLGRRPYEQYF
TGTGCCAGCAGCTTGGGTCGGAGACCCTACGAGCAGTACTTC
>many|TRBJ1-2|TRBV12-3/TRBV12-4|.
CASSLAGLRGYTF
TGTGCCAGCAGTTTGGCGGGGCTCCGCGGCTACACCTTC
>.|TRBJ1-1|TRBV30|.
CAWSVGVTEAFF
TGTGCCTGGAGTGTAGGGGTGACTGAAGCTTTCTTT
>many|TRBJ2-3|TRBV11-2|TRBD1
CASSLYTGGSTDTQYF
TGTGCCAGCAGCTTATATACAGGGGGAAGCACAGATACGCAGTATTTT